This T cell receptor (beta chain) emerged from a study of blood T cell repertoires in COVID-19. The CDR3 is 18 amino acids. The V gene's germline CDR1 is SEHNR and CDR2 FQNEAQ (reference sequence). After removal of 2 bases from V and 1 base from J, the junction contained 8 bases not matched to a gene. The repertoire was sequenced with immunoSEQ multiplex PCR; TCRdb's copy has only in-frame clones and lacks some. The top ten clones hold about 5.5% of a sample with some 180,000 clones, roughly 80% of them seen once. This clone was recorded only once. The chain carries TRBV7-9 and TRBJ2-5; 12 positions agree with TRBD1. Sequencing used PBMCs or T cells enriched from blood (not recorded which). This receptor was obtained from an older woman with acute COVID-19. This CDR3 reads CASSLRDRGRWSQETQYF. In DNA, the CDR3 is TGTGCCAGCAGCTTACGGGACAGGGGGCGCTGGTCCCAAGAGACCCAGTACTTC.